These T cell receptor beta chains were read from a single sample in a study of T cell responses to AZD1222 COVID-19 vaccine. Some clones are missing from TCRdb's copy, which holds only in-frame ones; the method was immunoSEQ multiplex PCR. This sample has roughly 90,000 clones, with roughly nine tenths found just once. The starting material was peripheral blood, obtained 28 days after the second AZD1222 dose. The receptor source for this set is an adult who received the AZD1222 COVID-19 vaccine. Each CDR3 is given with its conserved first and last residue. Each record gives: clone size, V gene, D gene, CDR3 length, J gene, CDR3 protein, CDR3 DNA. A D gene is named only where the DNA matches it firmly. Not every row has a clone size; where given, it reads once, few, many or a size class.

-	TRBV6-6	-	16	TRBJ1-2	CASSYGGQGKLYGYTF	TGTGCCAGCAGTTACGGAGGTCAGGGGAAGTTATATGGCTACACCTTC
-	TRBV3-1/TRBV3-2	TRBD2	14	TRBJ2-7	CASSQGTTSYEQYF	TGTGCCAGCAGCCAGGGGACTACCTCCTACGAGCAGTACTTC
-	TRBV7-9	TRBD1	15	TRBJ1-3	CASSSHGTGGNTIYF	TGTGCCAGCAGCTCACACGGGACAGGGGGAAACACCATATATTTT
once	TRBV3-1/TRBV3-2	-	12	TRBJ1-2	CASSDRSYGYTF	TGTGCCAGCAGTGACAGGAGCTATGGCTACACCTTC
once	TRBV11-2	-	17	TRBJ1-1	CASSLDHDLRMNTEAFF	TGTGCCAGCAGCTTAGATCATGACCTCCGGATGAACACTGAAGCTTTCTTT
-	TRBV5-1	-	15	TRBJ1-1	CASSLGLGGSAEAFF	TGCGCCAGCAGCTTGGGGCTCGGTGGGTCCGCTGAAGCTTTCTTT
-	TRBV18	TRBD1	14	TRBJ1-2	CASSPPSATGGYTF	TGTGCCAGCTCACCACCCTCGGCGACAGGGGGCTACACCTTC
-	TRBV3-1/TRBV3-2	TRBD2	18	TRBJ2-3	CASSQDPASGASTDTQYF	TGTGCCAGCAGCCAAGATCCGGCTAGCGGGGCTAGCACAGATACGCAGTATTTT
-	TRBV4-2	-	15	TRBJ1-5	CASSQEGEGTQPQHF	TGTGCCAGCAGCCAAGAAGGGGAGGGTACTCAGCCCCAGCATTTT
-	TRBV6-4	TRBD1	15	TRBJ1-5	CASSPGTEGNQPQHF	TGTGCCAGCAGTCCCGGGACAGAGGGCAATCAGCCCCAGCATTTT
-	TRBV6-2/TRBV6-3	-	13	TRBJ1-2	CASSSRARGGYTF	TGTGCCAGCAGTTCGCGGGCCCGAGGGGGCTACACCTTC
-	TRBV24-1	-	11	TRBJ1-2	CATSGVDGYTF	TGTGCCACCAGTGGAGTTGATGGCTACACCTTC
-	TRBV7-3	TRBD1	14	TRBJ1-2	CASSLGDRADGYTF	TGTGCCAGCAGCTTAGGGGACAGGGCGGATGGCTACACCTTC
-	TRBV3-1/TRBV3-2	TRBD2	15	TRBJ2-7	CASSHAGTRSYEQYF	TGTGCCAGCAGCCACGCCGGGACTAGAAGCTACGAGCAGTACTTC
-	TRBV6-4	-	13	TRBJ2-2	CASSDGDTGELFF	TGTGCCAGCAGTGACGGCGACACCGGGGAGCTGTTTTTT
-	TRBV15	TRBD2	21	TRBJ2-5	CATSRGPLRIPLAGARETQYF	TGTGCCACCAGCAGAGGTCCTCTCCGAATTCCCCTGGCGGGAGCTCGAGAGACCCAGTACTTC
-	TRBV5-1	TRBD2	15	TRBJ2-7	CASSLTGTRAVEQYF	TGCGCCAGCAGCCTTACCGGGACTAGAGCAGTCGAGCAGTACTTC
-	TRBV7-3	-	15	TRBJ2-7	CASSLLQGRLSEQYF	TGTGCCAGCAGCTTATTACAGGGCAGGCTAAGCGAGCAGTACTTC
-	TRBV5-6	-	12	TRBJ2-4	CASSIDENIQYF	TGTGCCAGCAGCATTGACGAAAACATTCAGTACTTC
once	TRBV5-5	-	17	TRBJ2-7	CASSLAEIGGYSYEQYF	TGTGCCAGCAGCTTGGCCGAAATAGGGGGTTACTCCTACGAGCAGTACTTC
-	TRBV4-3	-	16	TRBJ2-7	CASSQEGADRQYEQYF	TGCGCCAGCAGCCAAGAGGGGGCCGACAGACAATACGAGCAGTACTTC
-	TRBV6-5	-	15	TRBJ2-6	CASSYGGSGANVLTF	TGTGCCAGCAGTTACGGGGGCTCTGGGGCCAACGTCCTGACTTTC
-	TRBV10-3	TRBD2	16	TRBJ2-7	CAISESPGLAGNEQYF	TGTGCCATCAGTGAGTCCCCTGGACTAGCGGGAAACGAGCAGTACTTC
once	TRBV13	-	16	TRBJ1-2	CASSLGGGLGNYGYTF	TGTGCCAGCAGCTTAGGGGGGGGCCTTGGGAACTATGGCTACACCTTC
few	TRBV6-2/TRBV6-3	TRBD1	14	TRBJ1-4	CASSSGQGGEKLFF	TGTGCCAGCAGCTCGGGACAGGGTGGGGAAAAACTGTTTTTT
-	TRBV6-5	TRBD1	16	TRBJ1-5	CASSWGDRVSNQPQHF	TGTGCCAGCAGTTGGGGGGACAGGGTTAGCAATCAGCCCCAGCATTTT
-	TRBV20-1	TRBD2	15	TRBJ2-3	CSASFGGAGTDTQYF	TGCAGTGCTAGTTTCGGGGGGGCGGGGACAGATACGCAGTATTTT
-	TRBV19	-	12	TRBJ2-3	CASSSASITQYF	TGTGCCAGTTCTTCGGCCTCCATTACGCAGTATTTT
-	TRBV27	TRBD2	16	TRBJ2-7	CASSPWTSGSLDEQYF	TGTGCCAGCAGTCCCTGGACTAGCGGGAGTCTCGACGAGCAGTACTTC
-	TRBV18	-	13	TRBJ1-5	CASSPLSNQPQHF	TGTGCCAGCTCACCGCTTAGCAATCAGCCCCAGCATTTT
-	TRBV7-8	TRBD2	17	TRBJ2-5	CASSFLRLAGGDETQYF	TGTGCCAGCAGCTTCCTTCGACTAGCGGGGGGCGATGAGACCCAGTACTTC
-	TRBV11-2	TRBD1	14	TRBJ1-2	CASSRGQANYGYTF	TGTGCCAGCAGCAGAGGACAGGCTAACTATGGCTACACCTTC
-	TRBV7-9	TRBD2	16	TRBJ2-7	CASSLAPTGGGDEQYF	TGTGCCAGCAGCTTAGCGCCCACGGGAGGGGGGGACGAGCAGTACTTC
-	TRBV18	-	16	TRBJ1-1	CASSPQQGSSNTEAFF	TGTGCCAGCTCACCACAGCAGGGTTCTTCGAACACTGAAGCTTTCTTT
-	TRBV7-9	-	15	TRBJ2-7	CASSPRDLSSYEQYF	TGTGCCAGCAGCCCACGGGACTTAAGCTCCTACGAGCAGTACTTC
-	TRBV11-3	-	14	TRBJ2-2	CASSSRSSTGELFF	TGTGCCAGCAGCTCTAGATCCAGCACCGGGGAGCTGTTTTTT
-	TRBV19	TRBD1	16	TRBJ1-5	CASSIETTGGSQPQHF	TGTGCCAGTAGTATAGAAACGACAGGGGGCAGTCAGCCCCAGCATTTT
few	TRBV6-1	-	14	TRBJ1-2	CASSEGSETYGYTF	TGTGCCAGCAGTGAAGGGTCAGAAACGTATGGCTACACCTTC
few	TRBV5-6	-	16	TRBJ1-1	CASSYDWSANTGEAFF	TGTGCCAGCAGCTATGACTGGTCAGCCAACACCGGTGAAGCTTTCTTT
-	TRBV3-1/TRBV3-2	-	13	TRBJ2-3	CASSQMLEDTQYF	TGTGCCAGCAGCCAAATGTTGGAAGATACGCAGTATTTT
once	TRBV11-2	TRBD2	13	TRBJ2-1	CASSLYNGREQFF	TGTGCCAGCAGCTTGTATAACGGGAGGGAGCAGTTCTTC
-	TRBV18	-	15	TRBJ1-6	CASSPLSGSNSPLHF	TGTGCCAGCTCACCACTTTCTGGGAGTAATTCACCCCTCCACTTT
once	TRBV10-3	-	17	TRBJ1-5	CAISEVHGTGGNQPQHF	TGTGCCATCAGTGAGGTCCACGGGACCGGGGGAAATCAGCCCCAGCATTTT
-	TRBV19	-	16	TRBJ1-1	CASRPTGRDPNTEAFF	TGTGCCAGTAGGCCTACAGGGCGGGACCCAAACACTGAAGCTTTCTTT
-	TRBV4-1	TRBD2	16	TRBJ2-2	CASSLTLTSATGELFF	TGCGCCAGCAGCCTGACCTTGACTAGCGCCACCGGGGAGCTGTTTTTT
-	TRBV29-1	TRBD1	13	TRBJ1-5	CSVKGQPNQPQHF	TGCAGCGTTAAGGGACAGCCCAATCAGCCCCAGCATTTT
-	TRBV16	TRBD1	16	TRBJ1-2	CASSPPEDRVPRGYTF	TGTGCCAGCAGCCCTCCGGAAGACAGGGTGCCGCGGGGCTACACCTTC